This is a list of T cell receptor beta chains from one sample in a study of T cell responses to AZD1222 COVID-19 vaccine. The assay was immunoSEQ multiplex PCR, and TCRdb's table has in-frame clones only and misses some. The repertoire holds about 120,000 clones, with roughly 90% as singletons. Sequencing used peripheral blood, obtained 28 days after the second dose of the MenACWY control vaccine. The receptor set was obtained from an adult who received the MenACWY meningococcal vaccine as a control. The CDR3 runs from the conserved cysteine through the conserved F or W. Fields, in order: J gene, V gene, clone size, D gene, CDR3 DNA, CDR3 protein. D genes are given only for firm matches. Not all rows give a size; the values are once, few, many and, for expanded clones, a class.

j_call: TRBJ2-1
v_call: TRBV7-9
clone_size: .
d_call: TRBD2
cdr3_nt: TGTGCCAGCAGCACTCCCCTGGCGGGAGGACTGCCCAATGAGCAGTTCTTC
cdr3_aa: CASSTPLAGGLPNEQFF

j_call: TRBJ1-2
v_call: TRBV13
clone_size: .
d_call: .
cdr3_nt: TGTGCCAGCAGCTTAGAGGTACAGTCCTATGGCTACACCTTC
cdr3_aa: CASSLEVQSYGYTF

j_call: TRBJ2-6
v_call: TRBV4-2
clone_size: .
d_call: TRBD2
cdr3_nt: TGTGCCAGCAGCCAAGGGACTAGCGGAGACGGTGTCTCGGGGGCCAACGTCCTGACTTTC
cdr3_aa: CASSQGTSGDGVSGANVLTF

j_call: TRBJ2-5
v_call: TRBV20-1
clone_size: .
d_call: .
cdr3_nt: TGCACTACTAGCTCGGCGGCCCAGTACTTC
cdr3_aa: CTTSSAAQYF

j_call: TRBJ2-5
v_call: TRBV29-1
clone_size: .
d_call: .
cdr3_nt: TGCAGCGTTGAGTCACAGGGGACCCAGTACTTC
cdr3_aa: CSVESQGTQYF

j_call: TRBJ2-1
v_call: TRBV19
clone_size: .
d_call: .
cdr3_nt: TGTGCCAGTAGTATTCAGGCGTCCTACAATGAGCAGTTCTTC
cdr3_aa: CASSIQASYNEQFF

j_call: TRBJ2-7
v_call: TRBV10-3
clone_size: .
d_call: .
cdr3_nt: TGTGCCATCAGTGAACGGGAACGGACGTCGACTTACGAGCAGTACTTC
cdr3_aa: CAISERERTSTYEQYF

j_call: TRBJ1-5
v_call: TRBV28
clone_size: .
d_call: TRBD1
cdr3_nt: TGTGCCAGCAGTTCCCCCGGGACAGAGAGCAATCAGCCCCAGCATTTT
cdr3_aa: CASSSPGTESNQPQHF

j_call: TRBJ2-5
v_call: TRBV14
clone_size: .
d_call: .
cdr3_nt: TGTGCCAGCAGCCAAGAAACTGGGTTCCTGCAAGAGACCCAGTACTTC
cdr3_aa: CASSQETGFLQETQYF

j_call: TRBJ2-2
v_call: TRBV5-1
clone_size: .
d_call: .
cdr3_nt: TGCGCCAGCAGCTTGATCGGGCCATCGAACACCGGGGAGCTGTTTTTT
cdr3_aa: CASSLIGPSNTGELFF

j_call: TRBJ1-5
v_call: TRBV14
clone_size: .
d_call: TRBD1
cdr3_nt: TGTGCCAGCAGCCAAGGAAGACAGGGGACCCAGCATTTT
cdr3_aa: CASSQGRQGTQHF

j_call: TRBJ2-5
v_call: TRBV7-9
clone_size: .
d_call: .
cdr3_nt: TGTGCCAGCAGCTCAGGGTCCGGGAGAGAGACCCAGTACTTC
cdr3_aa: CASSSGSGRETQYF

j_call: TRBJ2-1
v_call: TRBV19
clone_size: .
d_call: TRBD2
cdr3_nt: TGTGCCAGTAGTATAGGGACTAGCGGGAGGAAGTCCTACAATGAGCAGTTCTTC
cdr3_aa: CASSIGTSGRKSYNEQFF

j_call: TRBJ2-3
v_call: TRBV7-2
clone_size: .
d_call: .
cdr3_nt: TGTGCCAGCAGCTTAGTAGGACAAGGCACAGATACGCAGTATTTT
cdr3_aa: CASSLVGQGTDTQYF

j_call: TRBJ2-3
v_call: TRBV28
clone_size: .
d_call: .
cdr3_nt: TGTGCCAGCAGTGCCGCGGGCAGGGCAGATACGCAGTATTTT
cdr3_aa: CASSAAGRADTQYF

j_call: TRBJ1-2
v_call: TRBV3-1/TRBV3-2
clone_size: few
d_call: .
cdr3_nt: TGTGCCAGCACCCCTGGGGGGCTACTGGACTATGGCTACACCTTC
cdr3_aa: CASTPGGLLDYGYTF

j_call: TRBJ2-1
v_call: TRBV13
clone_size: .
d_call: .
cdr3_nt: TGTGCCAGCACCTCACTTACCTACAATGAGCAGTTCTTC
cdr3_aa: CASTSLTYNEQFF

j_call: TRBJ2-7
v_call: TRBV27
clone_size: .
d_call: TRBD1
cdr3_nt: TGTGCCAGCAGTAAGATTGGTCCCCAGGGGGCCTACGAGCAGTACTTC
cdr3_aa: CASSKIGPQGAYEQYF

j_call: TRBJ2-2
v_call: TRBV30
clone_size: few
d_call: .
cdr3_nt: TGTGCCTGGACACGCGGCAGCCGAGGAACCGGGGAGCTGTTTTTT
cdr3_aa: CAWTRGSRGTGELFF

j_call: TRBJ2-1
v_call: TRBV3-1/TRBV3-2
clone_size: once
d_call: TRBD2
cdr3_nt: TGTGCCAGCAGCCAAGATCAGGCTAGCGGGGGGGGGCAGTTCTTC
cdr3_aa: CASSQDQASGGGQFF

j_call: TRBJ2-5
v_call: TRBV15
clone_size: .
d_call: TRBD1
cdr3_nt: TGTGCCACCGTGGAAACAGGGGCAAGGGGGGAGACCCAGTACTTC
cdr3_aa: CATVETGARGETQYF

j_call: TRBJ1-6
v_call: TRBV18
clone_size: .
d_call: TRBD1
cdr3_nt: TGTGCCAGCTCACTCGGACAGGGTTATAATTCACCCCTCCACTTT
cdr3_aa: CASSLGQGYNSPLHF

j_call: TRBJ2-6
v_call: TRBV27
clone_size: .
d_call: .
cdr3_nt: TGTGCCAGCAGTTTTACCACCACTGGGGCCAACGTCCTGACTTTC
cdr3_aa: CASSFTTTGANVLTF

j_call: TRBJ1-5
v_call: TRBV28
clone_size: .
d_call: .
cdr3_nt: TGTGCCAGCAGTTCCCCCTCCGGCGGCGGTCCCCAGCATTTT
cdr3_aa: CASSSPSGGGPQHF

j_call: TRBJ2-1
v_call: TRBV19
clone_size: .
d_call: .
cdr3_nt: TGTGCCAGTAGACCCACCGGCGAGGATGAGCAGTTCTTC
cdr3_aa: CASRPTGEDEQFF

j_call: TRBJ1-2
v_call: TRBV11-2
clone_size: .
d_call: .
cdr3_nt: TGTGCCAGCAGCTTAGACTCCTTGTATGGCTACACCTTC
cdr3_aa: CASSLDSLYGYTF

j_call: TRBJ1-2
v_call: TRBV15
clone_size: .
d_call: TRBD1
cdr3_nt: TGTGCCACCAGCACAAGCTCCGGGACAGGGGTCTATGGCTACACCTTC
cdr3_aa: CATSTSSGTGVYGYTF

j_call: TRBJ2-2
v_call: TRBV5-1
clone_size: .
d_call: TRBD2
cdr3_nt: TGCGCCAGCAGCTTGGCCTCTCTAGCGGGAGGGCCCCCGAACACCGGGGAGCTGTTTTTT
cdr3_aa: CASSLASLAGGPPNTGELFF

j_call: TRBJ1-6
v_call: TRBV4-2
clone_size: .
d_call: .
cdr3_nt: TGTGCCAGCAGCCGGACCCAGGTCCGGACTTTTTCACCCCTCCACTTT
cdr3_aa: CASSRTQVRTFSPLHF

j_call: TRBJ2-7
v_call: TRBV28
clone_size: few
d_call: .
cdr3_nt: TGTGCCAGCAGTCACGATGGGACTTACATTAGTCCCTACGAGCAGTACTTC
cdr3_aa: CASSHDGTYISPYEQYF